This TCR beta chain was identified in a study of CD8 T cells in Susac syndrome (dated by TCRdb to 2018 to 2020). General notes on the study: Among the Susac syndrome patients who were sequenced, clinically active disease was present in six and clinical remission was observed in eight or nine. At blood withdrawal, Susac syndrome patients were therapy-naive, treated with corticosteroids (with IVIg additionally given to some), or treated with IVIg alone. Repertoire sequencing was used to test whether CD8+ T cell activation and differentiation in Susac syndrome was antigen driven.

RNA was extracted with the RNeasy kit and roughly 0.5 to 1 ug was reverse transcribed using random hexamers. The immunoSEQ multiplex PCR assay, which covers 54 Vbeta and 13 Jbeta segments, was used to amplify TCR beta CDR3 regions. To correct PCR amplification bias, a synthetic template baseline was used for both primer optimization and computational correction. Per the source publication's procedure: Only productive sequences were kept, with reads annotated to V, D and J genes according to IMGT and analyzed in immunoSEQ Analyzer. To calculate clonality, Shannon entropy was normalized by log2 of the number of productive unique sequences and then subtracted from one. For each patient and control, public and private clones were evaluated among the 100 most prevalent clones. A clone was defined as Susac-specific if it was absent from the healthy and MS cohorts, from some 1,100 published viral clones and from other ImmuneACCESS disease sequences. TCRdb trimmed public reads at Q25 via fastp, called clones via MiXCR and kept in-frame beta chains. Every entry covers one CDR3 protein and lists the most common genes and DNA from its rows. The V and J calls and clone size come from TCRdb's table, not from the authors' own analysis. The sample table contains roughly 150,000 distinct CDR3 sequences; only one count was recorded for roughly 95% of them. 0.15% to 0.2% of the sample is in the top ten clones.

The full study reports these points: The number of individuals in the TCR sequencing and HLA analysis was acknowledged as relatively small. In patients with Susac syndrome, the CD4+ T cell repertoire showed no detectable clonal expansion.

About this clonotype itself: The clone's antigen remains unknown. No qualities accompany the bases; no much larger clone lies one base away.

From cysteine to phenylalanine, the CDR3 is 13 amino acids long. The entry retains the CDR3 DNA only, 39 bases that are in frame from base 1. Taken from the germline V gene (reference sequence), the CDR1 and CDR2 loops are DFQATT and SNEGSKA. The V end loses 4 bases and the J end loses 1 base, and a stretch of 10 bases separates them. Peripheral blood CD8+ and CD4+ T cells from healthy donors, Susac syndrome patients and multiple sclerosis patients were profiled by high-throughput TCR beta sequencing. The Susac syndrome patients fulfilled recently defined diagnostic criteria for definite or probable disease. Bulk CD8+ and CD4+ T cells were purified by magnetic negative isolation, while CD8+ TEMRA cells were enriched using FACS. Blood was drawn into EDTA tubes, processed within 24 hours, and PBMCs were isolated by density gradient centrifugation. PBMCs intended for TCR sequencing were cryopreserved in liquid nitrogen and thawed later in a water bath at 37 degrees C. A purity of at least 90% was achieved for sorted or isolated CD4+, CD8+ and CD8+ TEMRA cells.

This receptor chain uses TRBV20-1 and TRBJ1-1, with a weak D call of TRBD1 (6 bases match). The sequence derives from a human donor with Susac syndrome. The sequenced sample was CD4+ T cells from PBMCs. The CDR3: CSATSTGNTEAFF. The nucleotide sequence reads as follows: TGCAGTGCTACCTCGACAGGGAACACTGAAGCTTTCTTT.